This TCR beta chain is drawn from a study of blood T cells in healthy people across ages. Per the germline V gene, CDR1 is SGDLS and CDR2 is YYNGEE. This CDR3 has 17 residues. V gave up 3 bases and J gave up 3 bases, with 20 bases separating them. A J-beta primer mix and a sample-barcoded 5' primer were used in a second PCR of roughly 7 to 12 cycles. MiXCR was run by TCRdb on the 5' RACE reads, yielding one entry per CDR3 protein. The table records more than 650,000 distinct CDR3 sequences, roughly 25% of them present only once. The sample holds a few counts of this clonotype. Separately, the same data were catalogued under a study of T cells of mothers and their children.

Sequences were obtained from blood. This rearrangement joins TRBV9 to TRBJ2-3; D unresolved. The receptor's source is a boy under 18 in good health. The chain's CDR3 is CASSANPSVAGTDTQYF. As DNA, the CDR3 is TGTGCCAGCAGCGCGAACCCATCGGTGGCTGGGACAGATACGCAGTATTTT.